These 5 T cell receptor beta chains share one sample of origin, sequenced in a study of cytomegalovirus exposure and HLA in healthy donors. A multiplex PCR was run with 60 Vbeta primers and 13 Jbeta primers. The assay was immunoSEQ multiplex PCR, and TCRdb's table has in-frame clones only and misses some. The data show about 170,000 clones, over 80% seen once. The sequencing sample was made of PBMCs. These receptors were taken from a male donor in good health and CMV-seronegative.

This chain connects TRBV6-6 to TRBJ2-3, with TRBD1 as a possible D gene (5 bases). Germline V CDR1 and CDR2: MNHNY, SVGAGI (reference sequence). Trimming took off 6 bases at V and 2 bases at J, with 18 bases between the two ends. The CDR3 consists of 16 residues. The CDR3 bases are TGTGCCAGCAGCGCGACTCGACAGTCTAACACAGATACGCAGTATTTT. Translation: CASSATRQSNTDTQYF.

The chain couples TRBV10-1 to TRBJ2-1, with TRBD1 as a possible D gene (6 bases). This CDR3 is 18 amino acids long. The germline gives CDR1 WNHNN, CDR2 SYGVQD (reference sequence). V lost 2 bases, J lost 4 bases, and 21 bases lay in between. The CDR3 coding sequence is TGCGCCAGCAGTGAGCACCACAACGAGAGGGGACATTACAATGAGCAGTTCTTC. This encodes CASSEHHNERGHYNEQFF.

This clone was observed many times. The chain links TRBV4-2 to TRBJ2-2; D perhaps matches TRBD2 (5 bases). Germline V gene data show CDR1 as LGHNA and CDR2 as YNFKEQ. Trimming left V 4 bases short and J 1 base short, with 7 bases between. The CDR3 is made up of 14 amino acids. The CDR3 DNA is TGTGCCAGCAGCCCAGGACTGAACACCGGGGAGCTGTTTTTT. The encoded protein is CASSPGLNTGELFF.

The chain carries TRBV19 and TRBJ1-2; tentative D call: TRBD1 (6 bases). CDR3 length equals 12 residues. Germline assignment: CDR1 LNHDA and CDR2 SQIVND (reference sequence). Trimming cost V 8 bases and J 6 bases, with 13 bases left between them. In DNA form, the CDR3 reads TGTGCCAGTTTTCAGGGGAGCGATGGCTACACCTTC. It yields the protein CASFQGSDGYTF.

The rearrangement joins TRBV10-3 to TRBJ1-3, with TRBD1 matching 8 bases. There are 15 residues in the CDR3. Germline V gives CDR1 ENHRY, CDR2 SYGVKD. V was pared by 0 bases and J by 2 bases, with 0 bases of the junction left unmatched. The CDR3 is CAISESTGAGNTIYF. The CDR3 DNA sequence: TGTGCCATCAGTGAGTCGACAGGGGCTGGAAACACCATATATTTT.